This T cell receptor (beta chain) was sequenced in a study of blood T cell repertoires in COVID-19 (dated by TCRdb to 2018 to 2020). Background for the entire study: Samples covering the acute and convalescent phases of COVID-19 were provided by collaborators in the United States, Italy and Spain. The material from the prospective study consisted of cDNA or gDNA derived from T cells, B-cell-depleted T cells, or PBMCs. Deeply sampled blood TCRbeta repertoires from subjects exposed to, actively infected with, or recovered from COVID-19 were included in the dataset. The repertoires were released in a freely available public database meant as a resource for research on the immune response to SARS-CoV-2. The samples were drawn from two sources: the first 160 participants of the ongoing ImmuneRACE study, and approximately 1,300 subjects contributed by 6 global collaborators. Sample metadata almost always included a de-identified subject ID, COVID-19 status, age in years and sex. Where available, HLA class I and class II types were taken from metadata supplied by the sample provider and were not determined by assay-based typing.

Overall results and qualifications from the work: How much clinical and demographic metadata was included differed by source and by participant, and the metadata was provided uncurated.

In regard to this clone: Its antigen specificity is not known. There are no base qualities to consult, and no much larger clone falls within one base.

In the prospective study, participants were about 18 to 95 years old, resided in 25 or so geographic areas of the United States, and were enrolled through a virtual design. In the prospective study, participants were assigned to cohorts based on the clinical history participants reported in a screening survey and a study questionnaire. Recovered participants in ImmuneRACE Cohort 3 were defined as having two consecutive negative NP/OP PCR tests, clearance from a healthcare professional, or resolution of symptoms. In the prospective study, mobile phlebotomists collected whole blood, serum and a nasopharyngeal or oropharyngeal swab from each participant. Prospective study participants could optionally give additional blood draws and questionnaires over an approximately two-month period. Before DNA extraction, prospective study blood samples were shipped either frozen or at room temperature. The immunoSEQ Assay, a bias-controlled multiplex PCR, was used to amplify TCRbeta CDR3 regions from genomic DNA. As for the authors' bioinformatics: The number of nucleated cells in each sample was estimated by amplification of reference gene primers within the assay. Sequence reads were collapsed and filtered to measure the absolute abundance of every unique TCRbeta CDR3 rearrangement. For each sample, productive Simpson clonality was calculated by taking the square root of Simpson's diversity index across productive rearrangements. TCRdb retrieved this table from immuneACCESS and kept in-frame rearrangements only. Not all clones are present; in checked studies, unresolved V genes account for under half, and no reason is known for the remainder. D and trimming come from the DNA, and the V and J calls and clone size come from that table. For this sample there are roughly 360,000 clones; about 90% appear just once. The top ten clonotypes cover approximately 1.3% of the sample.

From V the trimming removes 6 bases and from J it removes 0 bases, while the gene matches leave 4 bases of the junction unaccounted for. The CDR3 holds 14 amino acids from the cysteine to the phenylalanine. CDR3 DNA only is kept here, 42 bases in frame from base 1. According to the germline V gene, CDR1 reads SGHTA and CDR2 reads FQGNSA. Specimen: PBMCs or T cells enriched from blood (not recorded which). This clonotype was sampled from a man aged 30 to 39 who had recovered from COVID-19. The sequence links TRBV7-2 to TRBJ2-7, with 8 middle bases fitting TRBD1. The CDR3 has the sequence CASRSGTGSYEQYF. DNA sequence: TGTGCCAGCAGGTCCGGGACAGGCTCCTACGAGCAGTACTTC.